These 30 T cell receptor beta chains originate from one sample sequenced in a study of brain T cells in children with intractable seizures (dated by TCRdb to 2020 to 2023). What the time point label conveys for this sample: resected brain tissue, or blood drawn just prior to surgery. Preparation of the library involved the immunoSEQ multiplex PCR assay. Entries here come from immuneACCESS through TCRdb and include only in-frame sequences with V and J called. Some clones fail to appear in such tables; in the studies checked, an unresolved V gene covers under half of the shortfall, and the cause of the remainder is unknown. Present in this sample are 80,000 or so clones, approximately 89% of which were seen just once. The ten biggest clones cover roughly 24% of the sample. The source was peripheral blood, collected at surgery. The receptor set was obtained from a girl aged 2-9 years with Rasmussen encephalitis and intractable seizures.

V usage is TRBV4-1 and J usage is TRBJ2-7; D not resolved. This CDR3 comprises 15 residues. Germline V lookup: CDR1 MGHRA, CDR2 YSYEKL. Trimming removed 1 base from V and 2 bases from J, with 12 bases in between. CDR3 residues: CASSQVSGVAYEQYF. The CDR3 DNA reads TGCGCCAGCAGCCAAGTTTCTGGGGTAGCCTACGAGCAGTACTTC.

V and J are TRBV2 and TRBJ2-1; D gene unclear. The CDR3 sequence is 15 residues long. Trimming stripped 2 bases from V and 7 bases from J, with 15 bases between. Germline V gene sequence: CDR1 SNHLY, CDR2 FYNNEI. The DNA of the CDR3 is TGTGCCAGCAGTGAAAGAGGCAGCCGAAGGAATGAGCAGTTCTTC. It codes for CASSERGSRRNEQFF.

This clone has just one count. The rearrangement uses TRBV7-6 and TRBJ2-1; 11 bases line up with TRBD2. Per the germline V gene, CDR1 is SGHVS and CDR2 is FNYEAQ. This CDR3 region has 15 residues. The trim removed 1 base at V and 8 bases at J, leaving 4 bases unmatched. The CDR3 reads CASSLGTSGPHEQFF. The CDR3 bases are TGTGCCAGCAGCTTAGGGACTAGCGGGCCCCATGAGCAGTTCTTC.

This clone was detected only once. V gene TRBV7-9 combines with J gene TRBJ2-5, with TRBD1 identical over 7 bases. The CDR3 consists of 13 residues. V dropped 4 bases and J dropped 5; count of bases not matched to a gene: 4. Germline CDR1 is SEHNR and CDR2 is FQNEAQ (reference sequence). The CDR3, as DNA: TGTGCCAGCAGCTCGGGACAGTACGAGACCCAGTACTTC. This gives the protein CASSSGQYETQYF.

The genes are TRBV11-3 and TRBJ1-1; a weak D match, TRBD1 (6 bases). Germline V lookup: CDR1 SGHNT, CDR2 YENEEA. This CDR3 is 14 amino acids long. With 3 bases removed from V and 10 bases from J, the gap between germline ends came to 18 bases. Written as DNA, the CDR3 is TGTGCCAGCAGCTTTTCGTGGGGGCCCGGGGGAGCTTTCTTT. It specifies CASSFSWGPGGAFF.

This rearrangement joins TRBV5-1 to TRBJ2-7, with 11 positions matching TRBD2. This CDR3 contains 17 residues. V was pared by 0 bases and J by 7 bases, with 12 bases of the junction left unmatched. Per the germline V gene, CDR1 is SGHRS and CDR2 is YFSETQ. The CDR3 sequence is CASSLAPSGRQAREQYF. The CDR3 DNA sequence: TGCGCCAGCAGCTTGGCCCCTAGCGGGAGGCAGGCTAGGGAGCAGTACTTC.

This chain links TRBV6-6 with TRBJ2-7; D possibly uses TRBD1 or TRBD2 (5 bases each). The length of the CDR3 is 16 residues. The germline V gene has CDR1 MNHNY and CDR2 SVGAGI (reference sequence). V shed 6 bases and J shed 3 bases, with 21 bases lying between them. The CDR3 DNA is TGTGCCAGCAGACCCCCCCAGACGGGACCGATCTACGAGCAGTACTTC. Translation: CASRPPQTGPIYEQYF.

V is TRBV2 and J is TRBJ2-2; perhaps D is TRBD1 or TRBD2 (5 bases each). This CDR3 region has 17 residues. CDR1 and CDR2 from the germline V gene are SNHLY and FYNNEI. The V end was cut by 0 bases, the J end by 6 bases, with 17 bases between. The CDR3 sequence: CASSEAMGVWPPGELFF. The CDR3 DNA follows: TGTGCCAGCAGTGAAGCGATGGGGGTGTGGCCCCCCGGGGAGCTGTTTTTT.

The chain joins TRBV6-1 to TRBJ2-1; D unclear. CDR3 length: 13 residues. The germline V and J ends were trimmed by 3 bases and 8 bases, with 11 bases remaining between them. CDR1 is MNHNS and CDR2 is SASEGT in the germline V gene. In DNA form, the CDR3 reads TGTGCCAGCAGTGACCAGCATTTCGATGAGCAGTTCTTC. Amino acid sequence: CASSDQHFDEQFF.

The chain links TRBV30 to TRBJ1-3; D is possibly TRBD1 (5 bases). The germline V and J ends were trimmed by 5 bases and 0 bases, with 17 bases remaining between them. Germline V gives CDR1 GTSNPN, CDR2 SVGIG (reference sequence). The CDR3 consists of 16 residues. CDR3 nucleotides: TGTGCCTGGGCCCTTGGGGACCCCGGCTCTGGAAACACCATATATTTT. This codes for CAWALGDPGSGNTIYF.

V and J are TRBV7-9 and TRBJ2-2, with 7 bases aligning to TRBD1. V dropped 6 bases and J dropped 7; count of bases not matched to a gene: 11. Germline CDR1 SEHNR, CDR2 FQNEAQ (reference sequence). The CDR3 spans 15 residues. The CDR3 nucleotides read TGTGCCAGCAGGCCCCCGGGACAGAAAGGCGGGGAGCTGTTTTTT. Translation: CASRPPGQKGGELFF.

The CDR3 DNA reads TGTGCCAGCAGCTTAATATCAGAATCGAACACCGGGGAGCTGTTTTTT. This codes for CASSLISESNTGELFF. J is TRBJ2-2 and V is TRBV7-6; the D is unclear. This CDR3 spans 16 amino acids. V dropped 2 bases and J dropped 0 bases, with 10 bases sitting between them. Germline V CDR1 and CDR2: SGHVS, FNYEAQ.

The chain combines TRBV19 with TRBJ1-2; D is ambiguous. Looked up from germline, CDR1 is LNHDA and CDR2 is SQIVND (reference sequence). This CDR3 spans 13 amino acids. V dropped 10 bases and J dropped 7 bases, with 19 bases sitting between them. CDR3 in DNA: TGTGCCACCAGGACGGCGGGAGGCCGTGGCTACACCTTC. This translates into CATRTAGGRGYTF.

The V call is TRBV23-1, the J call TRBJ1-1; unclear D gene. Being an ORF, TRBV23-1 has a function that is uncertain. V was clipped by 0 bases and J by 3 bases, with 11 bases between them. The CDR3 contains 15 residues. CDR3: CASSQSTKTDTEAFF. In nucleotides, the CDR3 is TGCGCCAGCAGTCAATCGACGAAGACTGACACTGAAGCTTTCTTT.

The chain links TRBV9 to TRBJ2-1; D gene uncertain. The V gene lost 0 bases and the J gene lost 3 bases, with 4 bases spanning the gap. This CDR3 is 13 amino acids long. Germline lookup yields CDR1 SGDLS and CDR2 YYNGEE. The CDR3 coding sequence is TGTGCCAGCAGCGTAGGCAGCTACAATGAGCAGTTCTTC. It is translated as CASSVGSYNEQFF.

The rearrangement links TRBV5-4 to TRBJ2-5; TRBD2 agrees at 7 bases. Germline V gene sequence: CDR1 SGHNT, CDR2 YYREEE (reference sequence). The CDR3 spans 14 residues. The V segment lost 4 bases and the J segment 5 bases; nucleotides outside the gene matches: 8. DNA for the CDR3: TGTGCCAGCAGCGGGGGACTAAAGGTGGAGACCCAGTACTTC. Encoded protein: CASSGGLKVETQYF.

The rearrangement uses TRBV7-8 and TRBJ2-7; TRBD2 aligns across 14 bases. The germline V gene has CDR1 SGHVS and CDR2 FQNEAQ. V was clipped by 0 bases and J by 4 bases; unmatched bases: 8. This CDR3 spans 18 amino acids. In DNA form, the CDR3 reads TGTGCCAGCAGCTTAGCGGTCCCTCGACTAGCGGGAGGGTACGAGCAGTACTTC. Protein: CASSLAVPRLAGGYEQYF.

V and J are TRBV27 and TRBJ1-4, with TRBD1 as a possible D gene (5 bases). The CDR3 length is 14 residues. The germline V gene has CDR1 MNHEY and CDR2 SMNVEV (reference sequence). The ends were cut back, 3 bases at V and 8 bases at J, with 13 bases in the middle. The CDR3 DNA follows: TGTGCCAGCAGTTTTGAGGGGACTTGGGAAAAACTGTTTTTT. Protein: CASSFEGTWEKLFF.

This rearrangement joins TRBV6-4 to TRBJ2-1; TRBD2 aligns across 10 bases. CDR3 length: 15 amino acids. The V segment lost 6 bases and the J segment 4 bases; nucleotides outside the gene matches: 6. Germline values: CDR1 MRHNA, CDR2 SNTAGT. In nucleotides, the CDR3 is TGTGCCAGCAGCGCCGGGACTAGCGTTTACAATGAGCAGTTCTTC. Protein product: CASSAGTSVYNEQFF.

The chain links TRBV28 to TRBJ2-7, with TRBD1 identical over 11 bases. Germline CDR1 is MDHEN and CDR2 is SYDVKM. The CDR3 is 15 amino acids. Trimming cost V 5 bases and J 2 bases; bases outside gene matches: 5. The CDR3, as DNA: TGTGCCAGCAGTCCGGACAGGGGGCCTGCCTACGAGCAGTACTTC. Amino acids: CASSPDRGPAYEQYF.

The chain uses TRBV9 and TRBJ2-5, with TRBD1 identical over 9 bases. With V trimmed by 4 bases and J by 4 bases, 8 bases remained unmatched. Germline CDR1 reads SGDLS; CDR2 reads YYNGEE. There are 15 residues in the CDR3. CDR3 in amino acids: CASSPRDREGETQYF. The CDR3 DNA sequence: TGTGCCAGCAGCCCAAGGGACAGGGAGGGAGAGACCCAGTACTTC.

The chain carries TRBV27 and TRBJ2-7; D is unresolved. The CDR3 is made up of 13 amino acids. V shed 6 bases and J shed 0 bases, with 9 bases lying between them. Germline CDR1 reads MNHEY; CDR2 reads SMNVEV (reference sequence). Here the CDR3 DNA reads TGTGCCAGCAGAGGGCAGAACTCCTACGAGCAGTACTTC. Protein: CASRGQNSYEQYF.

The chain's CDR3 is CASAFGVQDRGPETQYF. In nucleotides, the CDR3 is TGTGCCAGCGCCTTCGGGGTCCAGGACAGGGGGCCCGAGACCCAGTACTTC. The V gene is TRBV7-9, the J gene TRBJ2-5; 11 bases match TRBD1. In germline, CDR1 is SEHNR, CDR2 FQNEAQ (reference sequence). The CDR3 loop spans 17 amino acids. Germline trimming cut 8 bases from V and 5 bases from J; bases unmatched to any gene: 16.

This rearrangement joins TRBV19 to TRBJ1-2; D not resolved. This CDR3 region has 13 residues. Germline V CDR1 and CDR2: LNHDA, SQIVND (reference sequence). The V gene lost 10 bases and the J gene lost 2 bases, with 14 bases spanning the gap. This CDR3 is CATGRPPNYGYTF. The CDR3 coding sequence is TGTGCCACCGGGAGGCCCCCGAACTATGGCTACACCTTC. The whole variable domain, filled in from reference TRBV19 and TRBJ1-2, reads DGGITQSPKYLFRKEGQNVTLSCEQNLNHDAMYWYRQDPGQGLRLIYYSQIVNDFQKGDIAEGYSVSREKKESFPLTVTSAQKNPTAFYLCATGRPPNYGYTFGSGTRLTVV.

The chain has TRBV6-1 and TRBJ2-3, with 7 bases identical to TRBD2. The CDR3 consists of 17 residues. The V gene's germline CDR1 is MNHNS and CDR2 SASEGT. The ends lost 1 base at V and 0 bases at J; junction bases unmatched: 7. The CDR3 loop is CASSEGWSGVSTDTQYF. The CDR3 DNA reads TGTGCCAGCAGTGAAGGATGGAGCGGGGTTAGCACAGATACGCAGTATTTT.

This clone was counted once. The J gene is TRBJ2-1, the V gene TRBV5-4; D might be TRBD2 (5 bases). The CDR3 runs 14 residues. The germline V gene has CDR1 SGHNT and CDR2 YYREEE (reference sequence). The V end was cut by 4 bases, the J end by 7 bases, with 15 bases between. DNA of the CDR3: TGTGCCAGCAGCCCCCGGGGTCCCAGGAATGAGCAGTTCTTC. Its translation: CASSPRGPRNEQFF. The variable domain in full, completed from reference TRBV5-4 and TRBJ2-1, reads ETGVTQSPTHLIKTRGQQVTLRCSSQSGHNTVSWYQQALGQGPQFIFQYYREEENGRGNFPPRFSGLQFPNYSSELNVNALELDDSALYLCASSPRGPRNEQFFGPGTRLTVL.

V is TRBV30 and J is TRBJ2-5, with D perhaps TRBD1 (5 bases). This CDR3 contains 13 residues. The V gene's germline CDR1 is GTSNPN and CDR2 SVGIG (reference sequence). V was clipped by 7 bases and J by 4 bases, with 16 bases between them. CDR3 nucleotide sequence: TGTGCCTACAATAGGGGTGGCCGAGAGACCCAGTACTTC. It encodes CAYNRGGRETQYF.

The chain is built from TRBV5-1 and TRBJ2-1; D is unclear. This CDR3 is 15 amino acids long. Between the trimmed V and J ends, which lost 6 bases and 0 bases, there was a span of 13 bases. Germline lookup yields CDR1 SGHRS and CDR2 YFSETQ. DNA of the CDR3: TGCGCCAGCACCCGAACGATGAGCTCCTACAATGAGCAGTTCTTC. Its protein is CASTRTMSSYNEQFF.

V gene TRBV6-5 combines with J gene TRBJ2-1; the D is unclear. With 8 bases removed from V and 4 bases from J, the gap between germline ends came to 15 bases. Germline V lookup: CDR1 MNHEY, CDR2 SVGAGI. The CDR3 has 14 amino acids. The CDR3 sequence is CASQWSLGYNEQFF. CDR3 DNA: TGTGCCAGCCAGTGGAGTTTGGGGTACAATGAGCAGTTCTTC.

This clone is medium-sized by share. The CDR3 nucleotides are TGTGCCACCGCACGGTCTGGGTCTACCGGGGAGCTGTTTTTT. This codes for CATARSGSTGELFF. The genes are TRBV24-1 and TRBJ2-2; no clear D gene. The CDR3 sequence is 14 residues long. The V gene lost 9 bases and the J gene lost 5 bases, with 15 bases spanning the gap. The V gene's germline CDR1 is KGHDR and CDR2 SFDVKD.